What follows is one TCR beta chain and its context. Different DNA sequences within this sample yield the same CDR3. The source of the sample is a study of PD-1 blockade in classical Hodgkin lymphoma. Clones were sequenced by immunoSEQ multiplex PCR, and TCRdb holds only the in-frame ones, with some missing. Among 29,000 or so clones, approximately 78% were seen once, and the ten largest hold about 0.64%. Regarding time point: cycle 4 day 1 (C4D1), after about 6 weeks of nivolumab. Each patient's relapse followed autologous stem cell transplantation, and brentuximab vedotin exposure varied. Magnetic depletion of unwanted cells isolated CD4+ T cells from thawed PBMCs. This clonotype originated in a human donor with classical Hodgkin lymphoma. Sequenced here: CD4+ T cells from blood, sampled before the fourth cycle of nivolumab.

The CDR3 here is CASSLPGGEQYF. In DNA form, the CDR3 reads TGTGCCAGCAGCCTACCCGGGGGCGAGCAGTACTTC. The J gene is TRBJ2-7, the V gene TRBV7-9, with a weak D call TRBD2 (6 bases). The V end lost 5 bases, the J end lost 6 bases, and 11 bases lay between the germline ends. CDR3 size: 12 residues. Germline values: CDR1 SEHNR, CDR2 FQNEAQ (reference sequence).